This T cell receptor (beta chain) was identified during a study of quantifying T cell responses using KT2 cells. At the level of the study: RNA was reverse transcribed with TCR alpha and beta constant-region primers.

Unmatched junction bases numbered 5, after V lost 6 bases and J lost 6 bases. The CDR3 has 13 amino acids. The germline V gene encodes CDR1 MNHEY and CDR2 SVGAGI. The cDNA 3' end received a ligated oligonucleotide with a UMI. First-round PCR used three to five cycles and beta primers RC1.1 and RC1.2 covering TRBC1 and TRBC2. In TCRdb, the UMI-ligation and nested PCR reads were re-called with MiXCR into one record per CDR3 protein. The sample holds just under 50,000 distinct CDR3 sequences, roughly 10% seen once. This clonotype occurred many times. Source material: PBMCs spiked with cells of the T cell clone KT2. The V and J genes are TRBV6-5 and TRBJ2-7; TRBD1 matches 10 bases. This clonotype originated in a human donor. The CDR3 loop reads CASRDRGRGEQYF. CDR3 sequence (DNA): TGTGCCAGCAGAGACAGGGGGCGAGGCGAGCAGTACTTC.